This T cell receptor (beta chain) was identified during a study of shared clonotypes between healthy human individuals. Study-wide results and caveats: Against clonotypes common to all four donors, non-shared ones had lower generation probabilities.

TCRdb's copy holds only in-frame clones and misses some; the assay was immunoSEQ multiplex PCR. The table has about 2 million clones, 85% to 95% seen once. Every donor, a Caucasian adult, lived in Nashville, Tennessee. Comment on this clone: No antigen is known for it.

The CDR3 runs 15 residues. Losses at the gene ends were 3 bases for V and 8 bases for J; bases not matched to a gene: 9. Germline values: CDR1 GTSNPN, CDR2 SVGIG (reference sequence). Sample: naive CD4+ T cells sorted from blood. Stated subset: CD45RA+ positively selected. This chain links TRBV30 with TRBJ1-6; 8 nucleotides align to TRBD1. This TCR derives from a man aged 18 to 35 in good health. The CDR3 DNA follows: TGTGCCTGGAGCAACAGACAGGGGCGGGATTCACCCCTCCACTTT. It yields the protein CAWSNRQGRDSPLHF.